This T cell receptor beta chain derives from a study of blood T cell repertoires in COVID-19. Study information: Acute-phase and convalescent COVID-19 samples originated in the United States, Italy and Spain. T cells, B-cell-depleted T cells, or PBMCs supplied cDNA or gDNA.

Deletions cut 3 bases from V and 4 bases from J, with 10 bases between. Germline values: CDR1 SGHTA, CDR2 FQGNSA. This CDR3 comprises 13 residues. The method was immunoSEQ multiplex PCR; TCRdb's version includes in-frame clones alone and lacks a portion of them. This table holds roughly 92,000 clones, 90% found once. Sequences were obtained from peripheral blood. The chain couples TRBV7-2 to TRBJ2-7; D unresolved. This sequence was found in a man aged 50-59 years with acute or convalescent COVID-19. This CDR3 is CASSFFRLYEQYF. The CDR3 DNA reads TGTGCCAGCAGCTTCTTCAGGCTATACGAGCAGTACTTC. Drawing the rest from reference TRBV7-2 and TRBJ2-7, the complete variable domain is GAGVSQSPSNKVTEKGKDVELRCDPISGHTALYWYRQSLGQGLEFLIYFQGNSAPDKSGLPSDRFSAERTGGSVSTLTIQRTQQEDSAVYLCASSFFRLYEQYFGPGTRLTVT.